Shown below are 28 T cell receptor beta chains from a single sample sequenced in a study of T-cell reconstitution after alpha-beta-depleted transplantation in children. Unique molecular identifiers were used to barcode this TCRbeta library. TCRdb analysed the PCR reads with MiXCR anew, one entry per CDR3 protein. The top ten hold about 28% of the sample, which has some 200,000 distinct CDR3 sequences, 11% seen once. The specimen comprised PBMCs, sampled before TCRalphabeta/CD19-depleted stem cell transplant. These receptors all stem from a child under two years old with acute myeloid leukemia, due to receive a stem cell transplant.

In its sample, this clonotype was seen many times. V and J are TRBV20-1 and TRBJ1-1; a possible D gene is TRBD1 (6 bases). The CDR3 loop spans 13 amino acids. Trimming removed 5 bases from V and 2 bases from J, with 12 bases in between. Germline assignment: CDR1 DFQATT and CDR2 SNEGSKA (reference sequence). The CDR3 loop is CSAFGTSNTEAFF. The CDR3 DNA follows: TGCAGTGCTTTCGGGACAAGTAACACTGAAGCTTTCTTT.

At least ten counts were recorded for this clonotype. V gene TRBV7-9 combines with J gene TRBJ1-4; weak D call: TRBD1 (5 bases). V was pared by 3 bases and J by 11 bases, with 16 bases between. Germline values: CDR1 SEHNR, CDR2 FQNEAQ (reference sequence). The CDR3 has 14 amino acids. CDR3 sequence: CASSFGETRGKLFF. CDR3 in DNA: TGTGCCAGCAGCTTCGGGGAAACTAGGGGCAAACTGTTTTTT.

The table lists this clonotype with a few counts. The rearrangement links TRBV6-2 or TRBV6-3 to TRBJ2-1; a weak D match, TRBD1 (5 bases). The V end was cut by 2 bases, the J end by 2 bases, with 13 bases between. In germline, CDR1 is MNHEY, CDR2 SVGEGT. The CDR3 has 16 amino acids. CDR3 in DNA: TGTGCCAGCAGTTACCTCGACAGTGGGGCCTACAATGAGCAGTTCTTC. It is translated as CASSYLDSGAYNEQFF.

This clonotype was seen repeatedly, ten times or more. The chain couples TRBV5-1 to TRBJ2-5; D is uncertain. This CDR3 is 17 amino acids long. V lost 0 bases and J 0 bases, leaving 15 bases between the germline ends. In germline, CDR1 is SGHRS, CDR2 YFSETQ. The CDR3 nucleotides are TGCGCCAGCAGCTTGGCTGGGCCGGCTAAGTACCAAGAGACCCAGTACTTC. Protein sequence: CASSLAGPAKYQETQYF.

This clonotype was detected a few times. The chain has TRBV7-6 and TRBJ2-7, with TRBD2 matching over 12 bases. This CDR3 spans 15 amino acids. The junction had 7 bases not matched to a gene; V was cut back by 4 bases and J by 6 bases. The germline V gene encodes CDR1 SGHVS and CDR2 FNYEAQ. CDR3 DNA sequence: TGTGCCAGCAGCTCCCTAGCGGGAGGGATGGGCGAGCAGTACTTC. It specifies CASSSLAGGMGEQYF.

This clonotype was seen ten or more times. The genes are TRBV20-1 and TRBJ2-7; D is perhaps TRBD2 (6 bases). V lost 5 bases and J 2 bases, leaving 16 bases between the germline ends. Germline V gene sequence: CDR1 DFQATT, CDR2 SNEGSKA (reference sequence). The CDR3 consists of 14 residues. DNA for the CDR3: TGCAGTGCTCCCGGGACGACTAGGACCTACGAGCAGTACTTC. Amino acid sequence: CSAPGTTRTYEQYF.

This clonotype showed up many times. This sequence joins TRBV28 and TRBJ1-2, with 7 bases aligning to TRBD1. Germline-derived CDR1 and CDR2 are MDHEN and SYDVKM. The CDR3 runs 12 residues. The V gene end was trimmed by 5 bases and the J gene end by 4 bases; junction bases not matched to a gene: 1. This chain's CDR3 is CASSDRAYGYTF. In nucleotides, the CDR3 is TGTGCCAGCAGTGACAGGGCCTATGGCTACACCTTC.

This clonotype was found once. The rearrangement uses TRBV5-1 and TRBJ2-2, with D possibly TRBD2 on 5 matching bases. The CDR3 totals 16 residues. V was trimmed by 4 bases and J by 0 bases, leaving 13 bases between them. Germline lookup yields CDR1 SGHRS and CDR2 YFSETQ. The CDR3 region is CASSPGADSNTGELFF. In DNA form, the CDR3 reads TGCGCCAGCAGCCCAGGAGCGGACTCGAACACCGGGGAGCTGTTTTTT.

In its sample, this clonotype was seen many times. The chain employs TRBV27 and TRBJ1-2; D might be TRBD1 (5 bases). V dropped 6 bases and J dropped 4 bases, with 15 bases sitting between them. Germline CDR1 and CDR2: MNHEY and SMNVEV (reference sequence). This CDR3 contains 14 residues. The CDR3 is CASSPRGWGYGYTF. DNA of the CDR3: TGTGCCAGCAGCCCCCGGGGGTGGGGCTATGGCTACACCTTC.

This clonotype has a count of ten or more. V and J are TRBV6-4 and TRBJ1-2; tentatively, D is TRBD1 (6 bases). This CDR3 region has 13 residues. Per germline, CDR1 MRHNA and CDR2 SNTAGT. V was pared by 4 bases and J by 2 bases, with 8 bases between. The CDR3 is CASSAGANYGYTF. The CDR3 nucleotides read TGTGCCAGCAGTGCAGGGGCCAACTATGGCTACACCTTC.

In this sample, this clonotype turned up many times. This chain links TRBV28 with TRBJ2-3, with D uncertain. Between the trimmed V and J ends, which lost 5 bases and 1 base, there was a span of 19 bases. CDR1 and CDR2 (germline): MDHEN, SYDVKM. The CDR3 loop spans 17 amino acids. CDR3 residues: CASSTLPLAPGTDTQYF. The CDR3 DNA follows: TGTGCCAGCAGTACCCTACCTTTGGCGCCTGGCACAGATACGCAGTATTTT.

Details on this clonotype: It may be a read error: a sequence one base away is much more abundant. The chain is built from TRBV29-1 and TRBJ1-1; D gene ambiguous. Germline V gene data show CDR1 as SQVTM and CDR2 as ANQGSEA. The CDR3 sequence is 12 residues long. DNA for the CDR3: TGCAGTGGGTCGGACCGATACGCTGAAGCTTTCTTT. Its translation is CSGSDRYAEAFF. Looking up the rest from reference TRBV29-1 and TRBJ1-1 gives the full variable domain: SAVISQKPSRDICQRGTSLTIQCQVDSQVTMMFWYRQQPGQSLTLIATANQGSEATYESGFVIDKFPISRPNLTFSTLTVSNMSPEDSSIYLCSGSDRYAEAFFGQGTRLTVV.

The rearrangement uses TRBV20-1 and TRBJ2-3, with TRBD2 matching over 14 bases. Per the germline V gene, CDR1 is DFQATT and CDR2 is SNEGSKA (reference sequence). CDR3 length equals 15 residues. V gave up 6 bases and J gave up 5 bases; unmatched junction bases: 7. The CDR3 spells CSALGTSGRVDTQYF. In nucleotides, the CDR3 is TGCAGTGCCCTCGGGACTAGCGGGAGAGTAGATACGCAGTATTTT.

This clonotype was observed at least ten times. The rearrangement links TRBV6-1 to TRBJ2-5; 9 bases match TRBD2. J was trimmed by 2 bases and V by 6 bases; bases with no gene match: 13. The CDR3 consists of 17 residues. The germline V gene encodes CDR1 MNHNS and CDR2 SASEGT. CDR3 amino acids: CASSGGYLAGSQETQYF. CDR3 sequence (DNA): TGTGCCAGCAGCGGCGGATACCTAGCGGGGTCTCAAGAGACCCAGTACTTC.

This clonotype has ten or more counts. This sequence joins TRBV5-6 and TRBJ2-2, with D unresolved. Per the germline V gene, CDR1 is SGHDT and CDR2 is YYEEEE. CDR3 length: 12 residues. Trimming removed 3 bases at V and 4 bases at J, with 4 bases between. For the CDR3, the DNA is TGTGCCAGCAGCTCGTCCACCGGGGAGCTGTTTTTT. It translates to CASSSSTGELFF.

This clonotype was recorded many times. The chain carries TRBV5-1 and TRBJ2-1; D is ambiguous. The V end lost 2 bases, the J end lost 9 bases, and 9 bases lay between the germline ends. Germline values: CDR1 SGHRS, CDR2 YFSETQ. The CDR3 totals 12 residues. Here the CDR3 DNA reads TGCGCCAGCAGCTTTCAGCTAAGTGAGCAGTTCTTC. This gives the protein CASSFQLSEQFF.

This clonotype was recorded at least ten times. V usage is TRBV27 and J usage is TRBJ1-6, with 8 positions matching TRBD1. With 4 bases clipped from V and 5 bases from J, the junction kept 4 bases outside the gene matches. The CDR3 runs 15 residues. The V gene's germline CDR1 is MNHEY and CDR2 SMNVEV (reference sequence). CDR3 DNA sequence: TGTGCCAGCAGTTCCCGGGACAGGAATAATTCACCCCTCCACTTT. It yields the protein CASSSRDRNNSPLHF.

The sample holds many counts of this clonotype. Here the CDR3 DNA reads TGCAGTGCCCCACGGGGAGGGCCGGATAGTGAGCAGTTCTTC. Translation gives CSAPRGGPDSEQFF. This chain connects TRBV20-1 to TRBJ2-1; TRBD2 matches 7 bases. This CDR3 comprises 14 residues. V shed 6 bases, J shed 9 bases, and the junction held 14 bases outside the gene matches. CDR1 and CDR2 (germline): DFQATT, SNEGSKA (reference sequence).

The chain links TRBV2 to TRBJ2-1; no clear D. V was cut by 6 bases and J by 1 base, with 7 bases left in between. Germline V gene data show CDR1 as SNHLY and CDR2 as FYNNEI. CDR3 length: 13 residues. The CDR3, as DNA: TGTGCCAGCAGCCAGGAGTCCTACAATGAGCAGTTCTTC. It translates to CASSQESYNEQFF.

The gene calls are TRBV11-1 and TRBJ2-1; tentatively, D is TRBD1 or TRBD2 (5 bases each). Germline V gives CDR1 SGHAT, CDR2 FQDESV (reference sequence). The CDR3 spans 14 residues. The V gene lost 5 bases and the J gene lost 0 bases, with 8 bases spanning the gap. The CDR3 is CASSRGNSYNEQFF. The DNA for the CDR3 is TGTGCCAGCAGCCGGGGCAACTCCTACAATGAGCAGTTCTTC.

Regarding this clonotype: A much larger clone lies one base from this, so it may be a read error. The CDR3 nucleotides are TGCACCAGCAGCTTTGTTGGAGCAGATACGCAGTATTTT. Translating it yields CTSSFVGADTQYF. The chain links TRBV5-1 to TRBJ2-3; D is ambiguous. This CDR3 has 13 residues. Germline V gene lookup returns CDR1 SGHRS and CDR2 YFSETQ.

Many counts were recorded for this clonotype. The chain links TRBV7-2 to TRBJ1-1; tentative D call: TRBD1 (5 bases). The CDR3 is 13 amino acids. Trimming removed 5 bases from V and 7 bases from J, with 14 bases in between. Per the germline V gene, CDR1 is SGHTA and CDR2 is FQGNSA. This CDR3 reads CASSLDGGFEAFF. CDR3 in DNA: TGTGCCAGCAGCCTGGACGGGGGGTTTGAAGCTTTCTTT.

This clonotype was seen more than once but under ten times. V is TRBV10-1 and J is TRBJ2-1; D not certain. V dropped 6 bases and J dropped 7 bases, with 13 bases sitting between them. CDR3 length equals 13 residues. Germline V gene data show CDR1 as WNHNN and CDR2 as SYGVQD (reference sequence). In DNA, the CDR3 is TGCGCCAGCAGAGAGACTCGCGGTAATGAGCAGTTCTTC. Its translation: CASRETRGNEQFF.

This clonotype was counted a few times. V and J are TRBV7-9 and TRBJ1-4; TRBD1 might be the D (5 bases). Per germline, CDR1 SEHNR and CDR2 FQNEAQ (reference sequence). The CDR3 runs to 13 residues. Trimming removed 8 bases from V and 7 bases from J, with 14 bases in between. The CDR3 DNA reads TGTGCCAGCGCCTGGGGCCCTGGTGAAAAACTGTTTTTT. This translates into CASAWGPGEKLFF.

This clonotype was detected ten times or more. The chain uses TRBV4-3 and TRBJ2-1, with D possibly TRBD1 on 6 matching bases. This CDR3 is 15 amino acids long. Germline V gene data show CDR1 as LGHNA and CDR2 as YSLEER. V was shortened by 3 bases and J by 9 bases, with 18 bases between the two germline ends. CDR3 coding DNA: TGCGCCAGCAGCCAGGACAGAACTAGTTCCGGTGAGCAGTTCTTC. This gives the protein CASSQDRTSSGEQFF.

This clonotype showed up many times. The genes are TRBV7-6 and TRBJ2-7, with unresolved D. Deletions cut 5 bases from V and 4 bases from J, with 21 bases between. CDR3 length: 16 amino acids. Germline V CDR1 and CDR2: SGHVS, FNYEAQ. As DNA, the CDR3 is TGTGCCAGCAGCCTCAGCGCCACCGACCCCCTGTACGAGCAGTACTTC. Translated: CASSLSATDPLYEQYF.

This clonotype was seen many times. The rearrangement links TRBV28 to TRBJ2-5; TRBD1 agrees at 8 bases. The CDR3 consists of 17 residues. CDR1 and CDR2 (germline): MDHEN, SYDVKM. After removal of 4 bases from V and 4 bases from J, the junction contained 14 bases not matched to a gene. The CDR3 DNA is TGTGCCAGCAGTTCCGATTGGGACAGGCCGAAGGGAGAGACCCAGTACTTC. Protein: CASSSDWDRPKGETQYF.

This clonotype has a count of ten or more. The chain couples TRBV20-1 to TRBJ2-7, with D hard to call. The CDR3 totals 13 residues. Germline V lookup: CDR1 DFQATT, CDR2 SNEGSKA (reference sequence). Trimming cost V 8 bases and J 0 bases, with 14 bases left between them. The CDR3 DNA follows: TGCAGTCCATCATACGGAAGCTCCTACGAGCAGTACTTC. Translation: CSPSYGSSYEQYF.